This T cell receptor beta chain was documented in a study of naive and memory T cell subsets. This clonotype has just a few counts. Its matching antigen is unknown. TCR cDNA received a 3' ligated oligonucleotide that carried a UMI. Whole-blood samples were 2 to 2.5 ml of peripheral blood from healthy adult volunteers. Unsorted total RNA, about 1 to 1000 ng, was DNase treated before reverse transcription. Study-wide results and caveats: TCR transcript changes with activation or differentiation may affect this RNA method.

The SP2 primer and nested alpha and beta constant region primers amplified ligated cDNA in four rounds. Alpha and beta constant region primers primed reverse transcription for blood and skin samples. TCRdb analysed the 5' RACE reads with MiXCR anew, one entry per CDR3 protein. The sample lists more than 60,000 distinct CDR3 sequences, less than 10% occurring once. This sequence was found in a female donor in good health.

CDR3 in amino acids: CASSYRDATYNEQFF. In nucleotides, the CDR3 is TGCGCCAGCAGCTACCGGGACGCCACCTACAATGAGCAGTTCTTC. The chain links TRBV5-1 to TRBJ2-1; D may correspond to TRBD1 or TRBD2 (5 bases each). Germline CDR1 is SGHRS and CDR2 is YFSETQ. Trimming removed 3 bases from V and 2 bases from J, with 12 bases in between. There are 15 residues in the CDR3.